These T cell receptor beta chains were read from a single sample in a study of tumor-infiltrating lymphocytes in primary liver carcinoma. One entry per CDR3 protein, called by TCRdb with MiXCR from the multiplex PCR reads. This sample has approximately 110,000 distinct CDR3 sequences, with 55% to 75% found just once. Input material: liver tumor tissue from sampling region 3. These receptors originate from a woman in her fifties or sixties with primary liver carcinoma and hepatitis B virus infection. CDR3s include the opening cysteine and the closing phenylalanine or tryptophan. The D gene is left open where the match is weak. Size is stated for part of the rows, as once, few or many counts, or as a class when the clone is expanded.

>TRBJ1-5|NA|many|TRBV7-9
TGTGCCAGCAGCTTGGGGTCCCAGCCCCAGCATTTT
CASSLGSQPQHF
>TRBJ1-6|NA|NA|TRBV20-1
TGCAGTGCTAGACCCCCAGGCGAGCTCCGCGATTTTGCTCTCCACTTT
CSARPPGELRDFALHF
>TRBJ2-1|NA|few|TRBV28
TGTGCCAGCAGTTTGGTTGGGGGGTTTAATGAGCAGTTCTTC
CASSLVGGFNEQFF
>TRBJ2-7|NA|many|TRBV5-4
TGTGCCAGCAGCTTGGGGCTGGGTGGCTACGAGCAGTACTTC
CASSLGLGGYEQYF
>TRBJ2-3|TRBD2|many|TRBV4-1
TGCGCCAGCAGCTTAAGCGGGGGGGGTCGCACAGATACGCAGTATTTT
CASSLSGGGRTDTQYF
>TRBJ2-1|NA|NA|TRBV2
TGTGCCAGCAGCGTGACTGGAAGCTCCTACAATGAGCAGTTCTTC
CASSVTGSSYNEQFF
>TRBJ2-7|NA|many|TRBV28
TGTGCCAGCAGTATCCTGGACAGATTCTACGAGCAGTACTTC
CASSILDRFYEQYF
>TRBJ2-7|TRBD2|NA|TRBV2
TGTGCCAGCAGCCCGGGACTAGCGGGAGGTGCAAGGCCCTACGAGCAGTACTTC
CASSPGLAGGARPYEQYF
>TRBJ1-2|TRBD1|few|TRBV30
TGTGCCTGGAGAACCCTTGGTGGGGACAGCGGCTACACCTTC
CAWRTLGGDSGYTF
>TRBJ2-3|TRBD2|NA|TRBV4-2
TGTGCCAGCAGCCAATTAGAGCTAGCGGCAGCCAGCACAGATACGCAATATTTT
CASSQLELAAASTDTQYF
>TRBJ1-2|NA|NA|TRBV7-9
TGTGCCAGCACCTTATATGGCCCCGAGGCGGGCAACTATGGCTACACCTTC
CASTLYGPEAGNYGYTF
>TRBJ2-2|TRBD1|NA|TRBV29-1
TGTAGCGCGCAGGGGGCTGCTTTGGAGCTGCTTTTT
CSAQGAALELLF
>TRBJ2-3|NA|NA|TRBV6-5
TGTGCCAGCAGTCCTGGCCCTCATGACGGTACGCAGTATTTT
CASSPGPHDGTQYF
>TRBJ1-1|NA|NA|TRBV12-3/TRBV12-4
TGTGTCAGCGCCCGGGGCTCATTCGGCACTGAAGCTTTCTTT
CVSARGSFGTEAFF
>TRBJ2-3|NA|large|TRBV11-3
TGTGCCAGCAGCTTAAGGACAACCACAGATACGCAGTATTTT
CASSLRTTTDTQYF
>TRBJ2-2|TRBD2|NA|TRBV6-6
TGTGCCAGCAGTATCAGGACTAGCATGAGCCCCGGGGAGCTGTCTTTT
CASSIRTSMSPGELSF
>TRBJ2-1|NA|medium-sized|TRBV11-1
TGTGCCAGCAGCTGGGCAGAGGGTGAGCAGTTCTTC
CASSWAEGEQFF
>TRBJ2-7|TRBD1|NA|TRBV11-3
TGTGTCAGCAGCCCCGAGACAGGGGGCAACCACGAGCAGTACTTC
CVSSPETGGNHEQYF
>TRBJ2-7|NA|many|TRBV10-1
TGCGCCAGTGCCCCCGGCGGGCGGCCCTACGAGCAGTACTTC
CASAPGGRPYEQYF
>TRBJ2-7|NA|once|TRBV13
TGTGCCAACAGCTTATGGCCCTACGAGCAGTACTTC
CANSLWPYEQYF
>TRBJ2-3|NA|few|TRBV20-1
TGCAGTGCTAGACGGGATACGCAGTATTTT
CSARRDTQYF
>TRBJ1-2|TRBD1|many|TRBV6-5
TGTGCCAGCAGCCGACAGGGGCCCTCGGACACGGGTGGCTACACCTTC
CASSRQGPSDTGGYTF
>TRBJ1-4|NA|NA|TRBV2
TGTGCCAGCAGTTCCGGACGGCCAACTAATGAAAAACTGTTTTTT
CASSSGRPTNEKLFF
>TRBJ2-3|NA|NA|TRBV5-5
TGTGCCAGCAGCCTACAGACGGGGATTGTAGCAAATACGCAGTATTTT
CASSLQTGIVANTQYF